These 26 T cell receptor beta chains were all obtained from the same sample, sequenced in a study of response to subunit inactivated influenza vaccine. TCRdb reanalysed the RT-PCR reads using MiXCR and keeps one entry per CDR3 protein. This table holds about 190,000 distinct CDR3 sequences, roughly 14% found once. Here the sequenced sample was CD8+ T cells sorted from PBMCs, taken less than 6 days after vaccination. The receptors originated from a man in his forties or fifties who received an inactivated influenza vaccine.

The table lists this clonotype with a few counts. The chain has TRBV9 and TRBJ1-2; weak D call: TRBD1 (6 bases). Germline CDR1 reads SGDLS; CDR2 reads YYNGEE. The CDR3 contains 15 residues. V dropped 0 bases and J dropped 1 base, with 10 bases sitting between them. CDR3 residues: CASSVVGTHNYGYTF. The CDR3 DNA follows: TGTGCCAGCAGCGTAGTCGGGACACATAACTATGGCTACACCTTC.

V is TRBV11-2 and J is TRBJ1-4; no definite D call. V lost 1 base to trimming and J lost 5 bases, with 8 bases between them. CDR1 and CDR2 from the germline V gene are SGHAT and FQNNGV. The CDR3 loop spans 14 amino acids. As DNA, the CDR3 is TGTGCCAGCAGCTTAGGGAGCCGGAATGAAAAACTGTTTTTT. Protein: CASSLGSRNEKLFF.

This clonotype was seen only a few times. The CDR3 loop reads CASSLGEANEQFF. The CDR3 DNA follows: TGTGCCAGCAGCTTGGGAGAGGCCAATGAGCAGTTCTTC. V usage is TRBV7-9 and J usage is TRBJ2-1, with a possible D match to TRBD2 (5 bases). Trimming removed 3 bases at V and 6 bases at J, with 9 bases between. Germline V gives CDR1 SEHNR, CDR2 FQNEAQ (reference sequence). This CDR3 is 13 amino acids long.

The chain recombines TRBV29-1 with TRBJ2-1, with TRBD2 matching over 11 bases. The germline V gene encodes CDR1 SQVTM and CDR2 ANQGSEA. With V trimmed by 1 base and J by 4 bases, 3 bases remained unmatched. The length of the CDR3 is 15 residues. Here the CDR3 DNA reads TGCAGCGTTGAAGGCGGACTAGCGGGTTACAATGAGCAGTTCTTC. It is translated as CSVEGGLAGYNEQFF.

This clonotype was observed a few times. The chain's CDR3 is CASSLVVETQYF. The CDR3 DNA follows: TGTGCCAGCAGCTTGGTAGTAGAGACCCAGTACTTC. The chain combines TRBV7-8 with TRBJ2-5; D is undetermined. CDR3 length equals 12 residues. Germline CDR1 and CDR2: SGHVS and FQNEAQ. V dropped 3 bases and J dropped 4 bases, with 6 bases sitting between them.

The CDR3 spells CASSSLHGLAGGPWEQFF. CDR3 DNA: TGTGCCAGCAGTTCCCTCCATGGACTAGCGGGAGGCCCTTGGGAGCAGTTCTTC. This chain connects TRBV28 to TRBJ2-1; 14 bases agree with TRBD2. V dropped 4 bases and J dropped 10; count of bases not matched to a gene: 15. This CDR3 is 18 amino acids long. CDR1 and CDR2 from the germline V gene are MDHEN and SYDVKM.

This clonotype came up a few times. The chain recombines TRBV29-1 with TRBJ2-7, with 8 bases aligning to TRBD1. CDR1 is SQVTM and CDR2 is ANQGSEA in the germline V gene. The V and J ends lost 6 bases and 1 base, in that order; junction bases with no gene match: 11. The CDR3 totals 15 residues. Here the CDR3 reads CSVVPTDRASYEQYF. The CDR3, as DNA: TGCAGCGTCGTACCGACGGACAGGGCTTCCTACGAGCAGTACTTC.

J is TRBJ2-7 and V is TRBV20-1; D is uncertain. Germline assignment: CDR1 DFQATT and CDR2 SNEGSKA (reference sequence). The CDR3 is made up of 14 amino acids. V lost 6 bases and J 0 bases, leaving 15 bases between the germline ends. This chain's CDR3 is CSAALLVDSYEQYF. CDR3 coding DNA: TGCAGTGCAGCCCTCTTAGTCGACTCCTACGAGCAGTACTTC.

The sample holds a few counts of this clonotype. CDR3 sequence (DNA): TGTGCCACCAGCAGCCTAGCGGGACCGGAGACCCAGTACTTC. It translates to CATSSLAGPETQYF. The J gene is TRBJ2-5, the V gene TRBV15; 9 bases agree with TRBD2. The V gene's germline CDR1 is LNHNV and CDR2 YYDKDF (reference sequence). The length of the CDR3 is 14 residues. The trim removed 3 bases at V and 5 bases at J, leaving 4 bases unmatched.

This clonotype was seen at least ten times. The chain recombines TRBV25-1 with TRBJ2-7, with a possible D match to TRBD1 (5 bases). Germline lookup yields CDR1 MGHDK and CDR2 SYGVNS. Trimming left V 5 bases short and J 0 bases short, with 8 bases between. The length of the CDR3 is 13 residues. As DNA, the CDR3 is TGTGCCAGCAGTCAAGGGGTCTCCTACGAGCAGTACTTC. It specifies CASSQGVSYEQYF.

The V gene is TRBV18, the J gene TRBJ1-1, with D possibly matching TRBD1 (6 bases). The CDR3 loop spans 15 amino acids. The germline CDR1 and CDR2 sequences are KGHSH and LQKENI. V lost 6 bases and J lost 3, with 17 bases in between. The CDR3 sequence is CASSPWGALDTEAFF. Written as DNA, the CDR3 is TGTGCCAGCTCGCCCTGGGGGGCGCTTGACACTGAAGCTTTCTTT.

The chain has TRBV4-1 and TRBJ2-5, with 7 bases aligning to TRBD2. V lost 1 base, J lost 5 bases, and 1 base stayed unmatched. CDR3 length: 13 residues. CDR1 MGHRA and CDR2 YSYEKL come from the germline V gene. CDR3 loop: CASSQVGGETQYF. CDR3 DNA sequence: TGCGCCAGCAGCCAAGTCGGGGGGGAGACCCAGTACTTC.

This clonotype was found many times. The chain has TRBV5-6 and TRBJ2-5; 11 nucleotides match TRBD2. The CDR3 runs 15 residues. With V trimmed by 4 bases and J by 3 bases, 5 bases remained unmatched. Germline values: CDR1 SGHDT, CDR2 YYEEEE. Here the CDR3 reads CASSHAGLAEETQYF. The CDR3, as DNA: TGTGCCAGCAGCCATGCGGGACTAGCGGAAGAGACCCAGTACTTC.

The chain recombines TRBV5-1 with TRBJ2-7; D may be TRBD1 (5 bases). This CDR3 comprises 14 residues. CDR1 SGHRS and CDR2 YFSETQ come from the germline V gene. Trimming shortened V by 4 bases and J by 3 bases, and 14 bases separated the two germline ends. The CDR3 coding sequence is TGCGCCAGCAGCCCAAAAGGGGATATCTACGAGCAGTACTTC. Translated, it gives CASSPKGDIYEQYF. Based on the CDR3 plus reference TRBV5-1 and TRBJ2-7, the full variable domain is KAGVTQTPRYLIKTRGQQVTLSCSPISGHRSVSWYQQTPGQGLQFLFEYFSETQRNKGNFPGRFSGRQFSNSRSEMNVSTLELGDSALYLCASSPKGDIYEQYFGPGTRLTVT.

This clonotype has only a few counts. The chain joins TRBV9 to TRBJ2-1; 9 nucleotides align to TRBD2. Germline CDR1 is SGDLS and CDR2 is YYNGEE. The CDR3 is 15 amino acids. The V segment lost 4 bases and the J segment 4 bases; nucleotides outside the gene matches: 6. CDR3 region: CASSPSGAKYNEQFF. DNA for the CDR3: TGTGCCAGCAGCCCTAGCGGGGCAAAATACAATGAGCAGTTCTTC.

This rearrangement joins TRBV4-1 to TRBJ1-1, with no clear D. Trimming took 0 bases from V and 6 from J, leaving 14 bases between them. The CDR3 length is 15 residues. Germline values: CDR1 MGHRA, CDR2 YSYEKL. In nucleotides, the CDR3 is TGCGCCAGCAGCCAAGATGCGACAAGTCCCGCTGAAGCTTTCTTT. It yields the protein CASSQDATSPAEAFF.

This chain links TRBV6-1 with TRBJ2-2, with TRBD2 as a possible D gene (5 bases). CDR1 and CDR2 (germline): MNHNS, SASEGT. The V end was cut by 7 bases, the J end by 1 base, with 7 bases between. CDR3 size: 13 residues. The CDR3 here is CASTGKNTGELFF. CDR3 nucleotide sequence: TGTGCCAGCACGGGAAAGAACACCGGGGAGCTGTTTTTT.

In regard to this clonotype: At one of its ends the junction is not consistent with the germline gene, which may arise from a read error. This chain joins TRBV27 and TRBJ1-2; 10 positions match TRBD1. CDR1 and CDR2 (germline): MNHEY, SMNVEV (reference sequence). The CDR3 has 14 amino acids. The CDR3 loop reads CAGSSRTGGHGYTF. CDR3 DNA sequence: TGTGCCGGCAGTTCAAGGACAGGGGGACATGGCTACACCTTC.

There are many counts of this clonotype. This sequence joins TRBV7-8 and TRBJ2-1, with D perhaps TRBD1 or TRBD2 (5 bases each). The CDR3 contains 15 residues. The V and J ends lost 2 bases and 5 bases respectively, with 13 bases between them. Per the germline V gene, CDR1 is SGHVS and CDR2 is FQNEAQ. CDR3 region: CASSLWGINDNEQFF. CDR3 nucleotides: TGTGCCAGCAGCTTATGGGGGATTAATGACAATGAGCAGTTCTTC.

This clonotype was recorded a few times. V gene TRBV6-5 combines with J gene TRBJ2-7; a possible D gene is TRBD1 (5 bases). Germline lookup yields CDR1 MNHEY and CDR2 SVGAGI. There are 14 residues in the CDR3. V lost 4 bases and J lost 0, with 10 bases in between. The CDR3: CASSSRVPSYEQYF. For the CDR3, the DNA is TGTGCCAGCAGTTCCAGGGTCCCCTCCTACGAGCAGTACTTC.

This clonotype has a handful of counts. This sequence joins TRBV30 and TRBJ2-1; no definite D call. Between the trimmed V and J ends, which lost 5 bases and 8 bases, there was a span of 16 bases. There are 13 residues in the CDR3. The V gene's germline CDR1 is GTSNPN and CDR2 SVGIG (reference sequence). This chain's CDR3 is CAWAVNSGDEQFF. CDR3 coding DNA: TGTGCCTGGGCCGTAAATTCAGGCGATGAGCAGTTCTTC.

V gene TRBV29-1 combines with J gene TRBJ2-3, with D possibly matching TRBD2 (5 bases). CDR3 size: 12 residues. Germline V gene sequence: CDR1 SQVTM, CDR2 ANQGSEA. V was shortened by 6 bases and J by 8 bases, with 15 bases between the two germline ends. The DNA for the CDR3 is TGCAGCGTCCCAGACTACTCCAGTACGCAGTATTTT. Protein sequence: CSVPDYSSTQYF.

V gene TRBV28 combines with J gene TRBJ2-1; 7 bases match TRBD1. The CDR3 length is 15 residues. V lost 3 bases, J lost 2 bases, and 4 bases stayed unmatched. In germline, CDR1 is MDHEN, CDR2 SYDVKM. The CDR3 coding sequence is TGTGCCAGCAGTTTTTGGACAGGCCCCTACAATGAGCAGTTCTTC. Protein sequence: CASSFWTGPYNEQFF.

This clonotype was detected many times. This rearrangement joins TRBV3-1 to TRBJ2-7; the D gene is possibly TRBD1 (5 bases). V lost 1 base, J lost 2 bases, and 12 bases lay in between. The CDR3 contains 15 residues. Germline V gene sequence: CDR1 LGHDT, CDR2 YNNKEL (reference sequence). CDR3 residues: CASSQAGRVPYEQYF. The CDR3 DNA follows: TGTGCCAGCAGCCAAGCGGGCAGGGTCCCCTACGAGCAGTACTTC.

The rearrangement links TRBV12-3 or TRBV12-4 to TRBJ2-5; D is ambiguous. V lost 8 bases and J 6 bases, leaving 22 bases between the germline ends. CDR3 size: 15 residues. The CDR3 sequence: CASGPGPSDLKTQYF. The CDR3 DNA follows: TGTGCCAGCGGGCCCGGGCCCAGCGACTTGAAGACCCAGTACTTC.

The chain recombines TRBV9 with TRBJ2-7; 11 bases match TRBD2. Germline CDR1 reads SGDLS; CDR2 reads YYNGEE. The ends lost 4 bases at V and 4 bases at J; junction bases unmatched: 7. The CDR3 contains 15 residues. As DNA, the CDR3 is TGTGCCAGCAGCCCCCGACTAGCGGGATCTTACGAGCAGTACTTC. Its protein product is CASSPRLAGSYEQYF.